This TCR beta chain was captured in a study of vaccination and CD4 T cells after COVID-19. Cultured CD4+ T-cell DNA underwent Oncomine TCR Beta short-read sequencing. One entry per CDR3 protein results from TCRdb running MiXCR on the PCR reads. The sample shows about 1,900 distinct CDR3 sequences, roughly 60% of them seen only once. Worth noting for this clonotype: Its target is unknown.

Treatment denoted: roughly 10-day PBMC culture with coronavirus spike peptide pools or control peptides (ViraFEST assay). Researchers collected the unexposed donor's CD4+ T cells before the COVID-19 pandemic (2011-2018). Before TCRs were sequenced, ViraFEST expanded antigen-specific T cells with peptide pools. Trimming took 4 bases from V and 4 from J; bases not matched to a gene: 7. The germline gives CDR1 SGHTA, CDR2 FQGTGA. CDR3 length: 15 residues. The TCR sequence derives from a human donor in good health. The chain combines TRBV7-3 with TRBJ2-3, with 8 positions matching TRBD1. Specimen: CD4+ T cells from blood, cultured in vitro. The CDR3 bases are TGTGCCAGCAGCTCTCAGGGGGCGAGTTCAGATACGCAGTATTTT. This encodes CASSSQGASSDTQYF.